This T cell receptor beta chain was identified in a study of blood T cell repertoires in COVID-19. Study-level information: The United States, Italy and Spain provided the acute and convalescent COVID-19 samples. Sources were T cells, B-cell-depleted T cells, or PBMCs; the material itself was cDNA or gDNA.

This CDR3 is built from 15 residues. CDR1 and CDR2 from the germline V gene are SGHRS and YFSETQ. With V trimmed by 0 bases and J by 3 bases, 4 bases remained unmatched. The authors' processing: Reference gene primer amplification gave estimated nucleated cell counts. Generated by immunoSEQ multiplex PCR, the TCRdb table keeps only in-frame clones and is missing some. The D gene and trimming were derived from the DNA, and the V and J assignments and clone size from that table. The table records about 210,000 clones, about 85% of them present only once. Input material: peripheral blood. This chain links TRBV5-1 with TRBJ2-5; 8 bases fit TRBD1. The source is an elderly woman with acute or convalescent COVID-19. This CDR3 reads CASSLVGTGEETQYF. CDR3 DNA sequence: TGCGCCAGCAGCTTGGTCGGGACAGGTGAAGAGACCCAGTACTTC.